This TCR beta chain was found in a study of T cell responses to AZD1222 COVID-19 vaccine. Germline CDR1 reads MNHEY; CDR2 reads SVGAGI. The CDR3 covers 14 residues. V was clipped by 6 bases and J by 3 bases; unmatched bases: 7. This table comes from immunoSEQ multiplex PCR, and its TCRdb copy is limited to in-frame clones, with some not included. The table has fewer than 200,000 clones, about 87% seen once. This chain uses TRBV6-5 with TRBJ2-7, with TRBD2 matching over 8 bases. The source of this sequence is an adult in good health. Source: peripheral blood, taken on day 0 of AZD1222 vaccination. The CDR3 spells CASRAGTSNYEQYF. The CDR3 region has the DNA TGTGCCAGCAGGGCCGGGACTAGTAACTACGAGCAGTACTTC.